This TCR beta chain stems from a study of T cell clonotyping in hematopoietic cell transplantation. V was pared by 5 bases and J by 0 bases, with 5 bases between. The CDR3 is 12 residues long. Germline V gene sequence: CDR1 SGHNT, CDR2 YENEEA. Here immunoSEQ multiplex PCR was the method, and the copy in TCRdb shows in-frame clones only, minus some. The repertoire consists of some 9,700 clones, with approximately 97% occurring once and the leading ten covering about 2.2%. This TCR came from a male patient aged 60-69 years who had an allogeneic stem cell transplant from a related donor, so the T cells may come from the graft donor. Some clones in this sample may be carry-over from other donors' samples. The V gene is TRBV11-3, the J gene TRBJ2-7; D unclear. The specimen was peripheral blood mononuclear cells, collected 100 days after allogeneic stem cell transplant. The CDR3 region is CASSGTSYEQYF. Written as DNA, the CDR3 is TGTGCCAGCAGCGGCACCTCCTACGAGCAGTACTTC. Full variable domain (remainder filled in from reference TRBV11-3 and TRBJ2-7): EAGVVQSPRYKIIEKKQPVAFWCNPISGHNTLYWYLQNLGQGPELLIRYENEEAVDDSQLPKDRFSAERLKGVDSTLKIQPAELGDSAVYLCASSGTSYEQYFGPGTRLTVT.